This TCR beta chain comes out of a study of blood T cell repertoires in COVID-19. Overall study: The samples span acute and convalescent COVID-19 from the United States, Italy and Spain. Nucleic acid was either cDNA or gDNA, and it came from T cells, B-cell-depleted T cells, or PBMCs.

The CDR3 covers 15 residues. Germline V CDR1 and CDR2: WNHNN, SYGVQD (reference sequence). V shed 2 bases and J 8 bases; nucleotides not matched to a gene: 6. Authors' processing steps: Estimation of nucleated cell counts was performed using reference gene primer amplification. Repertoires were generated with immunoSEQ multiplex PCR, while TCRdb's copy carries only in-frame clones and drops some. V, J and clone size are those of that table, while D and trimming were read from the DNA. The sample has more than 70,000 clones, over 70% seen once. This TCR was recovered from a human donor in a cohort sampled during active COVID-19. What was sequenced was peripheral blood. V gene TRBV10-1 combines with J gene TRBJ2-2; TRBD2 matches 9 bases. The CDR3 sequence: CASSERLAGSGELFF. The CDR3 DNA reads TGCGCCAGCAGTGAGAGGCTAGCGGGGTCGGGGGAGCTGTTTTTT.